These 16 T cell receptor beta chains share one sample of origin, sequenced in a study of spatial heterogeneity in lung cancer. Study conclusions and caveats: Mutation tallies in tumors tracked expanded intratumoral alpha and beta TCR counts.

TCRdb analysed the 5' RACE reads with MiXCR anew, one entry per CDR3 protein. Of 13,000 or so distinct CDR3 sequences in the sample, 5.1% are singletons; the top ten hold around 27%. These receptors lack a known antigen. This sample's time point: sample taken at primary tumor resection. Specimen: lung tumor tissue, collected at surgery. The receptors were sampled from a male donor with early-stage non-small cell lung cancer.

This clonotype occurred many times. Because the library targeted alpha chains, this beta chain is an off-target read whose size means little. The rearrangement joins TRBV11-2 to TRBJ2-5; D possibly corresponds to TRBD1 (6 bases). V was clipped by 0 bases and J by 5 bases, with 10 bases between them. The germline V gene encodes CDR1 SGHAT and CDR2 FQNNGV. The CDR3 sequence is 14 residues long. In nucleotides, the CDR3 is TGTGCCAGCAGCTTAGAAACAGGGCGGGAGACCCAGTACTTC. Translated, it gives CASSLETGRETQYF.

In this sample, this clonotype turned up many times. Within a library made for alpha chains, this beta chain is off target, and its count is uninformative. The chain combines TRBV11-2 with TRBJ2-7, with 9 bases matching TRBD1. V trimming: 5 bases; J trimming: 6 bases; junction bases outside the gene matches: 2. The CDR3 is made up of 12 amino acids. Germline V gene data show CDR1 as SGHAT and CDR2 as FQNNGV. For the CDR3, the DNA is TGTGCCAGCAGCCCGACAGGGGGCGAGCAGTACTTC. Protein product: CASSPTGGEQYF.

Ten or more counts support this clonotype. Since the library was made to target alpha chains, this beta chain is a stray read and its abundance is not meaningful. Here the CDR3 DNA reads TGTGCCAGCAGTTACAGGGACAGCTATAATTCACCCCTCCACTTT. The encoded protein is CASSYRDSYNSPLHF. The chain couples TRBV6-2 or TRBV6-3 to TRBJ1-6; 7 bases are a match to TRBD1. The J segment lost 3 bases and the V segment lost 2 bases, leaving 1 base of the junction unmatched. From germline, CDR1 is MNHEY and CDR2 SVGEGT. The CDR3 runs 15 residues.

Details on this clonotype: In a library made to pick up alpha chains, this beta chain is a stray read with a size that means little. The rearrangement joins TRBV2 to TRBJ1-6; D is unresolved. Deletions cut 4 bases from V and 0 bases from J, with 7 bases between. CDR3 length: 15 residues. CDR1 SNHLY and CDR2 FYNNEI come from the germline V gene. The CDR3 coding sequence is TGTGCCAGCAGTGTGGAGAGCTCCTATAATTCACCCCTCCACTTT. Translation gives CASSVESSYNSPLHF.

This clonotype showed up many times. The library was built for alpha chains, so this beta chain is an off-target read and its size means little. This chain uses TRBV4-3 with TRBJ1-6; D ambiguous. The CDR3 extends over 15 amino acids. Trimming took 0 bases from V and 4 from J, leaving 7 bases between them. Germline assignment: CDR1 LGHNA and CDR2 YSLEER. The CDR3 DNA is TGCGCCAGCAGCCAAGATGATGGTTATAATTCACCCCTCCACTTT. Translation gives CASSQDDGYNSPLHF.

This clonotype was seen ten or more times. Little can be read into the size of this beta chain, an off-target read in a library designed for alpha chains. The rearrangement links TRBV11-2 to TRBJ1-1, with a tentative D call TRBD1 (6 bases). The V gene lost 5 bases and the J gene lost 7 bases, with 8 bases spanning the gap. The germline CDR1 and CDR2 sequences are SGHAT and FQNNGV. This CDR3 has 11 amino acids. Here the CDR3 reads CASSRTVEAFF. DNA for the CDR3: TGTGCCAGCAGCCGGACAGTTGAAGCTTTCTTT. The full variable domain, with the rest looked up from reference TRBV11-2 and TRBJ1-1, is EAGVAQSPRYKIIEKRQSVAFWCNPISGHATLYWYQQILGQGPKLLIQFQNNGVVDDSQLPKDRFSAERLKGVDSTLKIQPAKLEDSAVYLCASSRTVEAFFGQGTRLTVV.

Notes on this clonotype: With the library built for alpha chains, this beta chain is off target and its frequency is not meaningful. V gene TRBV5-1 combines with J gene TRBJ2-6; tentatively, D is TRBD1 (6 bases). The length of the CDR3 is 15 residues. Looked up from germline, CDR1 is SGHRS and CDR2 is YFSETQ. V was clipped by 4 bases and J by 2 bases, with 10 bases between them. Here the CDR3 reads CASSPTGTGANVLTF. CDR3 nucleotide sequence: TGCGCCAGCAGCCCGACAGGAACTGGGGCCAACGTCCTGACTTTC.

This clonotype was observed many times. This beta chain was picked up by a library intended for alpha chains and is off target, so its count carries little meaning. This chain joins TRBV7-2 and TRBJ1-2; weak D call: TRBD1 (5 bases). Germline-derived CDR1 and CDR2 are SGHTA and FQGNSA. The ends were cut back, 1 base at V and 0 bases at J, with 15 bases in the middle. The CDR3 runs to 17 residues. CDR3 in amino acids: CASSLGSWTPTNYGYTF. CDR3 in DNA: TGTGCCAGCAGCTTAGGCAGTTGGACACCCACTAACTATGGCTACACCTTC. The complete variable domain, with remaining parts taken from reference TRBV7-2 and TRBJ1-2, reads GAGVSQSPSNKVTEKGKDVELRCDPISGHTALYWYRQSLGQGLEFLIYFQGNSAPDKSGLPSDRFSAERTGGSVSTLTIQRTQQEDSAVYLCASSLGSWTPTNYGYTFGSGTRLTVV.

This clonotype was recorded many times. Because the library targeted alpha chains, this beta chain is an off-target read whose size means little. CDR3 residues: CASSGGYTGELFF. The CDR3 coding sequence is TGCGCCAGCAGTGGTGGTTACACCGGGGAGCTGTTTTTT. The gene calls are TRBV5-1 and TRBJ2-2; no firm D call. V gave up 5 bases and J gave up 3 bases, with 8 bases separating them. The CDR3 runs to 13 residues. Germline values: CDR1 SGHRS, CDR2 YFSETQ.

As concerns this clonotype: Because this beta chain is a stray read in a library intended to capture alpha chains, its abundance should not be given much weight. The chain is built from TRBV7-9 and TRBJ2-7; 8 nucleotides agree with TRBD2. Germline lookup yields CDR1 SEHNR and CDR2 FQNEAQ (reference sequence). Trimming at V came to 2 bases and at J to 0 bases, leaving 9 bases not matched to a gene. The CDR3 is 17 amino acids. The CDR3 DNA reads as TGTGCCAGCAGCTTATCGGGGGGGCCCCCCGGCTCCTACGAGCAGTACTTC. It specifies CASSLSGGPPGSYEQYF.

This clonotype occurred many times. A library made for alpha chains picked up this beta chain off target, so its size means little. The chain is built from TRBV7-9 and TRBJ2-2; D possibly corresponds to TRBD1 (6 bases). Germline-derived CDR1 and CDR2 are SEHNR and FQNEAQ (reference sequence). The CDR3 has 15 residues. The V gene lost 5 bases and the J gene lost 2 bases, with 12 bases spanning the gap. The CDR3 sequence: CASSPTGLNTGELFF. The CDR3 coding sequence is TGTGCCAGCAGCCCAACAGGGCTAAACACCGGGGAGCTGTTTTTT. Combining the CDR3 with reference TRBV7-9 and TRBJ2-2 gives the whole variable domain DTGVSQNPRHKITKRGQNVTFRCDPISEHNRLYWYRQTLGQGPEFLTYFQNEAQLEKSRLLSDRFSAERPKGSFSTLEIQRTEQGDSAMYLCASSPTGLNTGELFFGEGSRLTVL.

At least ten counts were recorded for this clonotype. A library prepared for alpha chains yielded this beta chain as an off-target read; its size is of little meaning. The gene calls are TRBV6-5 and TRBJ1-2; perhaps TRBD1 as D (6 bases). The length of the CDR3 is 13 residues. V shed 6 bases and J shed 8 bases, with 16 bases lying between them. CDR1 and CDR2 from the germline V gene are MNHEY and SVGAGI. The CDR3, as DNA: TGTGCCAGCAGGGACAGCTACCTGGGGGGCTACACCTTC. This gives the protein CASRDSYLGGYTF.

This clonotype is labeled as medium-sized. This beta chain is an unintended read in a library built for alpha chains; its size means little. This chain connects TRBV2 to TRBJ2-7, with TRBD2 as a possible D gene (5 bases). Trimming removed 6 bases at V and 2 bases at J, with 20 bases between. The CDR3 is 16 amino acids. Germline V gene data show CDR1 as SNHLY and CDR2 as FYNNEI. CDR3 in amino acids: CASRLTLSGDTYEQYF. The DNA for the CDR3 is TGTGCCAGCAGGTTAACTTTAAGCGGCGATACCTACGAGCAGTACTTC.

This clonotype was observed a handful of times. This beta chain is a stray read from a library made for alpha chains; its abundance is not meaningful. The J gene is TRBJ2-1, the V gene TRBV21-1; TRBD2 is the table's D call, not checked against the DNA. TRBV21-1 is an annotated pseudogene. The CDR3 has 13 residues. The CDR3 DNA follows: TGTGCCAGCCCCGGGGGGGCCGGCAATGAGCAGTTCTTC. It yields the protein CASPGGAGNEQFF.

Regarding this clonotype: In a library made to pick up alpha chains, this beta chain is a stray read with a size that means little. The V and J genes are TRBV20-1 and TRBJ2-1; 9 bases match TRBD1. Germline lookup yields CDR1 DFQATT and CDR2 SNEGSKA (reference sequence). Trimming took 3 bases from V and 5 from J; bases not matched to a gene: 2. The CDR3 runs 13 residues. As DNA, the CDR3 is TGCAGTGCTAGGACAGGGGGTAACAATGAGCAGTTCTTC. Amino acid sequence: CSARTGGNNEQFF.

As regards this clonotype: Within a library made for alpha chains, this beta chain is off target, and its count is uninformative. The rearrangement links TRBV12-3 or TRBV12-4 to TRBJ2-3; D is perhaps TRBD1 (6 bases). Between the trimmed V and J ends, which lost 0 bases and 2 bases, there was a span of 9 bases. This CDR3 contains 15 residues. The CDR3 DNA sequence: TGTGCCAGCAGTTTAGCCCGGGACAACACAGATACGCAGTATTTT. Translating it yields CASSLARDNTDTQYF.